This TCR beta chain stems from a study of glioma-infiltrating T cells after dendritic cell vaccination. The wider study: Treatment, given 2003 to 2012, was autologous tumor lysate-pulsed dendritic cell vaccination.

TCRB CDR3 was amplified from 2 ug genomic DNA or less. Sequencing used immunoSEQ multiplex PCR; TCRdb keeps in-frame clones, though not all of them. The data contain approximately 90,000 clones, roughly four fifths of them singletons. Time point described: after dendritic cell vaccination, including at tumor progression/relapse. With 4 bases removed from V and 0 bases from J, the gap between germline ends came to 16 bases. Germline CDR1 SGHRS, CDR2 YFSETQ. CDR3 length: 16 amino acids. The rearrangement links TRBV5-1 to TRBJ1-1; weak D call: TRBD1 (5 bases). The clonotype originates from a human donor with glioblastoma. This material consisted of blood, taken after dendritic cell vaccination. In DNA, the CDR3 is TGCGCCAGCAGCCAGACCGAACAGGTTATGAACACTGAAGCTTTCTTT. Residues: CASSQTEQVMNTEAFF. The full variable domain, rest sourced from reference TRBV5-1 and TRBJ1-1, is KAGVTQTPRYLIKTRGQQVTLSCSPISGHRSVSWYQQTPGQGLQFLFEYFSETQRNKGNFPGRFSGRQFSNSRSEMNVSTLELGDSALYLCASSQTEQVMNTEAFFGQGTRLTVV.